This TCR beta chain was captured in a study of T cell repertoires in cytomegalovirus infection. Trimming stripped 0 bases from V and 7 bases from J, with 9 bases between. Germline V CDR1 and CDR2: SGHTA, FQGNSA. There are 13 residues in the CDR3. On this clonotype itself: The antigen remains undetermined.

MiXCR, applied by TCRdb to the reads, yields one record per CDR3 protein. The sample holds roughly 500,000 distinct CDR3 sequences; roughly 46% are singletons and the top ten take roughly two fifths. Study findings and constraints: Cumulative public TCR beta family frequency identified carriers of CMV plus the relevant HLA.

Specimen: cultured PBMCs, collected from culture after CMV antigen stimulation. The clonotype comes from a human donor in good health (CMV status not recorded). Some clones in this sample may be carry-over from other donors' samples. This rearrangement joins TRBV7-2 to TRBJ1-2; the D gene is possibly TRBD1 (5 bases). In DNA form, the CDR3 reads TGTGCCAGCAGCTTAGCGGGGACGGGTGGCTACACCTTC. Amino acids: CASSLAGTGGYTF. The whole variable domain, remainder taken from reference TRBV7-2 and TRBJ1-2, is GAGVSQSPSNKVTEKGKDVELRCDPISGHTALYWYRQSLGQGLEFLIYFQGNSAPDKSGLPSDRFSAERTGGSVSTLTIQRTQQEDSAVYLCASSLAGTGGYTFGSGTRLTVV.